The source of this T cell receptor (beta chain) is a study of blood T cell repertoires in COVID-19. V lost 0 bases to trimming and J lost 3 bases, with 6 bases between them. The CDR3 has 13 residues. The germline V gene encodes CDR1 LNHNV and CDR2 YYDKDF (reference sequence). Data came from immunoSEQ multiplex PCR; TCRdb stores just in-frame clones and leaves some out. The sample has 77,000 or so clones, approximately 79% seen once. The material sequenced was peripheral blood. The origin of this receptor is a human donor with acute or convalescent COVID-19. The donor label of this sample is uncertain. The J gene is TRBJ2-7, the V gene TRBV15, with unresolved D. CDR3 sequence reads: CATSRDLSYEQYF. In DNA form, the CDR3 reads TGTGCCACCAGCAGAGATCTCAGCTACGAGCAGTACTTC.